The clone carrying this TCR beta chain was recorded many times. Antigen: not known. This record comes from a study of regulatory T cells in long-lasting Graves disease. Notes on the study in general: Segments TRBV28, TRBJ1-2 and TRBJ2-5 showed preferential usage in persistent disease. Lower TCR diversity characterized persistent Graves' patients relative to newly diagnosed patients.

iRepertoire HTBI primers and Arm-PCR of CDR3 regions built TCR beta libraries. TCRdb itself ran the multiplex PCR reads through MiXCR, one entry per CDR3 protein. The sample records more than 300,000 distinct CDR3 sequences, around 23% being singletons. Time point noted: persistent/refractory GD, antithyroid drugs over 5 years with positive TRAb. The TCR library was prepared using RNA isolated from PBMCs. V shed 10 bases and J 4 bases; nucleotides not matched to a gene: 10. Germline V gene lookup returns CDR1 MNHNS and CDR2 SASEGT. The length of the CDR3 is 14 residues. The sequence was obtained from a woman aged 35 to 49 with Graves disease. The material sequenced was peripheral blood mononuclear cells (PBMCs), taken when the disease was refractory, from a patient treated with antithyroid drugs. The gene calls are TRBV6-1 and TRBJ2-4; TRBD1 agrees at 7 bases. CDR3: CATIATGTKNIQYF. DNA of the CDR3: TGTGCCACCATTGCGACAGGGACAAAAAACATTCAGTACTTC.